This T cell receptor (beta chain) was found in a study of cytomegalovirus exposure and HLA in healthy donors. PCR used 60 Vbeta primers and 13 Jbeta primers. Assay used: immunoSEQ multiplex PCR; TCRdb lists only in-frame clones, some missing. This table holds roughly 98,000 clones, about four fifths found once. The J segment lost 7 bases and the V segment lost 6 bases, leaving 4 bases of the junction unmatched. The germline V gene encodes CDR1 MNHEY and CDR2 SVGAGI. This CDR3 contains 14 residues. This receptor was obtained from a female donor in good health and CMV-seropositive. Sample: PBMCs. The chain links TRBV6-5 to TRBJ2-1; 12 bases fit TRBD1. The CDR3 coding sequence is TGTGCCAGCAGAGGGACAGGGGGCGGGAATGAGCAGTTCTTC. Translation: CASRGTGGGNEQFF.